Described below is a single T cell receptor (beta chain) sequence and its context. Its antigen is not known. This specimen comes from a study of CXCR3-negative and CXCR3-positive naive CD8 T cells. Turning to the study itself: A total of 120 million to 150 million TRB reads was generated, with about 1.5 +/- 0.3 million per library. Overall study findings and caveats: Naive subsets had comparable surface CD5, so TRB CDR3 properties gauged TCR strength. CXCR3 levels fell partly with cryopreservation; most assays relied on fresh PBMCs.

This CDR3 spans 16 amino acids. Germline V gene data show CDR1 as SGHVS and CDR2 as FQNEAQ. Preparation of TRB cDNA libraries relied on 5' RACE carrying UMI labels. TCRdb re-called the 5' RACE reads and gives one entry per CDR3 protein, without DNA. Reported are about 56,000 distinct CDR3 sequences; the ten largest clones contain roughly 20%. The specimen sequenced was memory CD8+ T cells from blood. The chain recombines TRBV7-8 with TRBJ2-5; the TCRdb D gene call, TRBD1, has no DNA to confirm it. The clonotype originates from a human donor in good health. Some clones in this sample may be carry-over from other donors' samples. The CDR3 here is CASSLPLAGPLETQYF.